Below are 21 T cell receptor beta chains sequenced from a single sample in a study of OX40 agonist ivuxolimab in advanced cancers. Sequenced by immunoSEQ multiplex PCR; TCRdb stores in-frame clones only, minus some. The sample consists of more than 70,000 clones, approximately 94% of them appearing once. Sequenced material: CD4+ or CD8+ T cells sorted from blood, taken in a trial of the OX40 agonist ivuxolimab. Receptors originate from an adult with an advanced solid tumor such as melanoma, head and neck, liver or kidney cancer.

This chain joins TRBV4-3 and TRBJ2-5; 10 bases map to TRBD2. The CDR3 runs 17 residues. V shed 0 bases and J 1 base; nucleotides not matched to a gene: 5. The germline V gene has CDR1 LGHNA and CDR2 YSLEER. CDR3 in DNA: TGCGCCAGCAGCCAAGATCCCCCTAGCGGGAGCCAAGAGACCCAGTACTTC. Translating gives CASSQDPPSGSQETQYF.

The chain recombines TRBV27 with TRBJ1-5; D is unresolved. Germline lookup yields CDR1 MNHEY and CDR2 SMNVEV (reference sequence). The ends were cut back, 3 bases at V and 6 bases at J, with 6 bases in the middle. The CDR3 covers 12 residues. Written as DNA, the CDR3 is TGTGCCAGCAGTTTTATAGGTCAGCCCCAGCATTTT. It specifies CASSFIGQPQHF.

The V call is TRBV4-3, the J call TRBJ2-2; D is ambiguous. V lost 0 bases to trimming and J lost 6 bases, with 11 bases between them. In germline, CDR1 is LGHNA, CDR2 YSLEER. The CDR3 covers 15 residues. The CDR3 region is CASSQDQAAPGELFF. The CDR3 region has the DNA TGCGCCAGCAGCCAAGATCAGGCCGCACCCGGGGAGCTGTTTTTT.

The chain has TRBV4-2 and TRBJ1-6; 9 bases are a match to TRBD1. This CDR3 region has 18 residues. V lost 2 bases and J lost 0; bases outside the gene matches: 5. Germline CDR1 is LGHNA and CDR2 is YNFKEQ. The CDR3 loop reads CASSQILTGGSYNSPLHF. CDR3 DNA: TGTGCCAGCAGCCAAATATTGACAGGGGGCTCCTATAATTCACCCCTCCACTTT.

The chain has TRBV21-1 and TRBJ2-4; TRBD2 reflects the table's D call only, with no check against the DNA. TRBV21-1 has pseudogene status. The CDR3 has 17 residues. The CDR3 region is CARSGTSGTPAKNIQYF. DNA for the CDR3: TGTGCCAGATCCGGGACTAGCGGGACCCCAGCCAAAAACATTCAGTACTTC.

The chain combines TRBV29-1 with TRBJ2-4, with 10 bases identical to TRBD2. This CDR3 is built from 15 residues. Germline CDR1 and CDR2: SQVTM and ANQGSEA. The V and J ends lost 5 bases and 1 base, in that order; junction bases with no gene match: 5. CDR3 sequence: CSVKSGRAAKNIQYF. The CDR3 DNA follows: TGCAGCGTTAAGAGCGGGAGGGCGGCCAAAAACATTCAGTACTTC.

The gene calls are TRBV19 and TRBJ2-7; D tentatively reads TRBD1 or TRBD2 (6 bases each). From germline, CDR1 is LNHDA and CDR2 SQIVND (reference sequence). Trimming left V 5 bases short and J 4 bases short, with 18 bases between. There are 15 residues in the CDR3. The CDR3 DNA is TGTGCCAGTAGTCCCCGGGACACCGGGGGATACGAGCAGTACTTC. It codes for CASSPRDTGGYEQYF.

The CDR3 bases are TGTGCCAGCAGCCAAGTCCGGGGCACAGATACGCAGTATTTT. Protein: CASSQVRGTDTQYF. The chain joins TRBV14 to TRBJ2-3; D unclear. The CDR3 contains 14 residues. The germline V gene encodes CDR1 SGHDN and CDR2 FVKESK. The germline V and J ends were trimmed by 1 base and 1 base, with 6 bases remaining between them.

This chain uses TRBV5-7 with TRBJ2-5; 7 positions agree with TRBD2. TRBV5-7 is an ORF, with its function uncertain. This CDR3 spans 13 amino acids. Germline trimming cut 2 bases from V and 4 bases from J; bases unmatched to any gene: 2. The CDR3 sequence: CASSFGGGETQYF. The CDR3 DNA reads as TGTGCCAGCAGCTTTGGGGGGGGAGAGACCCAGTACTTC.

J is TRBJ1-1 and V is TRBV4-1; D is unresolved. CDR1 MGHRA and CDR2 YSYEKL come from the germline V gene. This CDR3 spans 15 amino acids. V lost 1 base, J lost 1 base, and 10 bases lay in between. In DNA form, the CDR3 reads TGCGCCAGCAGCCAAGGGTTGAGGCGGAACACTGAAGCTTTCTTT. Its protein product is CASSQGLRRNTEAFF.

The chain couples TRBV4-3 to TRBJ2-1; D may be TRBD2 (5 bases). V lost 0 bases and J lost 5, with 23 bases in between. CDR3 length: 19 amino acids. Germline V CDR1 and CDR2: LGHNA, YSLEER. The CDR3 sequence: CASSQEFAYPARADNEQFF. For the CDR3, the DNA is TGCGCCAGCAGCCAAGAGTTTGCATACCCGGCGAGGGCGGACAATGAGCAGTTCTTC.

This clone has a single count. The chain combines TRBV23-1 with TRBJ1-5; TRBD1 might be the D (6 bases). TRBV23-1 is noted as an ORF with a role that remains uncertain. Trimming cost V 1 base and J 4 bases, with 11 bases left between them. The CDR3 is 15 residues long. DNA of the CDR3: TGCGCCAGCAGTCAATGGTGGCAGGGGAATCAGCCCCAGCATTTT. It encodes CASSQWWQGNQPQHF.

The J gene is TRBJ1-2, the V gene TRBV21-1. TRBV21-1 constitutes a pseudogene. This CDR3 is built from 16 residues. CDR3 DNA: TGTGCCAGCAGCAAAGATCGGTCCGGCGGGTGCTATGGCTACACCTTC. The encoded protein is CASSKDRSGGCYGYTF.

The chain has TRBV7-9 and TRBJ2-5, with 8 bases matching TRBD1. The J call may be incorrect, as the DNA end agrees better with TRBJ2-7. The CDR3 has 14 residues. Germline lookup yields CDR1 SEHNR and CDR2 FQNEAQ (reference sequence). This CDR3 reads CASSFPPTGDEQYF. The CDR3 nucleotides are TGTGCCAGCAGCTTTCCCCCGACAGGGGACGAGCAGTACTTC.

The chain carries TRBV27 and TRBJ1-1, with D possibly TRBD1 on 5 matching bases. Germline V gene sequence: CDR1 MNHEY, CDR2 SMNVEV (reference sequence). The CDR3 has 14 residues. Trimming removed 1 base from V and 4 bases from J, with 10 bases in between. In nucleotides, the CDR3 is TGTGCCAGCAGTTTATATCGGGGCGGCACTGAAGCTTTCTTT. The encoded protein is CASSLYRGGTEAFF.

V and J are TRBV7-9 and TRBJ2-7; D gene uncertain. Germline-derived CDR1 and CDR2 are SEHNR and FQNEAQ (reference sequence). The CDR3 spans 10 residues. V lost 8 bases, J lost 3 bases, and 5 bases lay in between. CDR3 coding DNA: TGTGCCAGCTCGGACTACGAGCAGTACTTC. Amino acid sequence: CASSDYEQYF.

Concerning this clone itself: Distinct nucleotide sequences in the sample also encode this CDR3. The chain couples TRBV19 to TRBJ1-1; unclear D gene. Between the trimmed V and J ends, which lost 2 bases and 1 base, there was a span of 5 bases. This CDR3 region has 13 residues. Germline V gene data show CDR1 as LNHDA and CDR2 as SQIVND (reference sequence). CDR3 in DNA: TGTGCCAGTAGTATATCAGGGAACACTGAAGCTTTCTTT. This codes for CASSISGNTEAFF.

The CDR3 loop reads CASSQQANQPQHF. CDR3 in DNA: TGCGCCAGCAGCCAACAGGCCAATCAGCCCCAGCATTTT. The V and J genes are TRBV4-1 and TRBJ1-5; D ambiguous. CDR1 MGHRA and CDR2 YSYEKL come from the germline V gene. This CDR3 spans 13 amino acids. V shed 2 bases and J shed 3 bases, with 5 bases lying between them.

The chain combines TRBV29-1 with TRBJ2-7, with a tentative D call TRBD2 (6 bases). Germline V gene lookup returns CDR1 SQVTM and CDR2 ANQGSEA. The V end lost 3 bases, the J end lost 0 bases, and 9 bases lay between the germline ends. This CDR3 is built from 13 residues. Here the CDR3 reads CSVDGGNSYEQYF. The CDR3 bases are TGCAGCGTTGATGGGGGGAACTCCTACGAGCAGTACTTC.

CDR3 protein: CASSLEGAGGPERELFF. CDR3 nucleotide sequence: TGTGCCAGCAGCTTGGAGGGCGCGGGGGGGCCCGAGCGGGAGCTGTTTTTT. The V gene is TRBV5-6, the J gene TRBJ2-2, with 9 nucleotides matching TRBD2. V trimming: 0 bases; J trimming: 9 bases; junction bases outside the gene matches: 12. Per germline, CDR1 SGHDT and CDR2 YYEEEE. The CDR3 has 17 residues.

The V gene is TRBV2, the J gene TRBJ2-6; 7 bases fit TRBD1. The V segment lost 1 base and the J segment 2 bases; nucleotides outside the gene matches: 8. Germline CDR1 SNHLY, CDR2 FYNNEI. The CDR3 is made up of 18 amino acids. DNA of the CDR3: TGTGCCAGCAGTGAAGATAGGGGGCTCGACCCTGGGGCCAACGTCCTGACTTTC. As protein: CASSEDRGLDPGANVLTF.